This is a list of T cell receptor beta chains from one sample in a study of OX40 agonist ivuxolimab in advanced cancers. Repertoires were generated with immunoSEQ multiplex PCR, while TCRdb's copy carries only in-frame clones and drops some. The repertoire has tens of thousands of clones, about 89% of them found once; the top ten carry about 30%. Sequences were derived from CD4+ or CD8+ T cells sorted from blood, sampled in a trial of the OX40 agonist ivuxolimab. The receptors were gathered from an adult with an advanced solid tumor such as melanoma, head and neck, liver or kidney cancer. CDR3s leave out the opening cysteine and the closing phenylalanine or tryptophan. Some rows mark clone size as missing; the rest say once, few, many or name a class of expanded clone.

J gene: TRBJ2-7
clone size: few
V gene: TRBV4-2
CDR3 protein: ASSQDAGYEQY

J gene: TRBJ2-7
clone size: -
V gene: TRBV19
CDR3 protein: ATSGTGGKYYEQY

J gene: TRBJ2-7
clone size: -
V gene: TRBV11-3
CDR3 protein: ASSPGLFVRYEQY

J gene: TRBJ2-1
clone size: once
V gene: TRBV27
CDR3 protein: ASSQYSSYNEQF

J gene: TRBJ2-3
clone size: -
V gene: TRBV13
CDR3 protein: ASSMGRSTDTQY

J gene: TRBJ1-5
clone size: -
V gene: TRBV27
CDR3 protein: ASSLFSNQPQH

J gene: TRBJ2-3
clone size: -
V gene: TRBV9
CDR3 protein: ASSRESGGFADTQY

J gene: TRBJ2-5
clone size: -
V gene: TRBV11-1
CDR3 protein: ASSTPGANSETQY

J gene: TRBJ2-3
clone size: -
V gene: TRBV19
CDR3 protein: ASSKQGALTDTQY

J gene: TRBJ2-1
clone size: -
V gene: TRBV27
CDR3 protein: ASSLGQGGLNEQF

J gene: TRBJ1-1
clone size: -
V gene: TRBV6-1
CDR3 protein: ASSEAEGGWNTEAF

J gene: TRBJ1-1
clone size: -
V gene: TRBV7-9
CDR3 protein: ASSLPVTGGNTEAF

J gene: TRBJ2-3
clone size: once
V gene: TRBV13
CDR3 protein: ASSLQGGTDTQY

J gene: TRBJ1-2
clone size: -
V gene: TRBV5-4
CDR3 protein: ASTEAGTEINYGYT

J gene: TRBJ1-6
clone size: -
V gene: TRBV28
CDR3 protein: ASSLGQGYRSPLH

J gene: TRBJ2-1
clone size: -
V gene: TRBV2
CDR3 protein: ASSDSSEQF

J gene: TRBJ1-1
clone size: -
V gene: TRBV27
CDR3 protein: ASSLAGANEAF

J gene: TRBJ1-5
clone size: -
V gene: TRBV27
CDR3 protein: ASSSRGDPGQPQH

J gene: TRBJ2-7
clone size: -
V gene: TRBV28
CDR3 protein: ASSLKDRVN

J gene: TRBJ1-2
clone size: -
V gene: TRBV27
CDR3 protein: ASSLSLRATGGYT

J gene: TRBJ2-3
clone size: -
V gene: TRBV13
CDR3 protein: ASSPPSTDTQY

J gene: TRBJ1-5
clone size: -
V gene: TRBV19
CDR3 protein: ASSIASHRAASYSNQPQH

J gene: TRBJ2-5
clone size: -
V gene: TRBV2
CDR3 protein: ASSEPVQGGETQY

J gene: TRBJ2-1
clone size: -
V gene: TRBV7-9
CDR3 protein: ASSLYPGPGGNEQF

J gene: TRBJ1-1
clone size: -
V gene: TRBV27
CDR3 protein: ASSYRTGGDTEAF

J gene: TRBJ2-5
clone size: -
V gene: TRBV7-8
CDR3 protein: ASSPYKPVETQY

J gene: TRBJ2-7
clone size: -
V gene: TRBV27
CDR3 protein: ASSSGTPYEQY

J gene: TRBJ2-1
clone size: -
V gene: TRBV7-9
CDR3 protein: ASGLGYNEQF

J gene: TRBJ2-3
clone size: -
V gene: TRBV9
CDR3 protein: ASSVVREGTDTQY

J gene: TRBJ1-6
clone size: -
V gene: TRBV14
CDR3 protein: ASSHGNYNSPLH

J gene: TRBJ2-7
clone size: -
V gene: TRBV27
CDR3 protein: ASSLFVDTSYEQY

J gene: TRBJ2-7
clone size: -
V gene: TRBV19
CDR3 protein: ASSTNYEQY

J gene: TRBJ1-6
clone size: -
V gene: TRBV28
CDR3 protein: ASSITGADSPLH

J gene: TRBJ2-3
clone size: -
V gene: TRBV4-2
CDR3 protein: ASSPSLSADTQY

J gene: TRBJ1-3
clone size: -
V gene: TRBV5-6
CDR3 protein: ASRIQGSGNTIY

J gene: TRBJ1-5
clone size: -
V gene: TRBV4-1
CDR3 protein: ASSQEGQSSQPQH

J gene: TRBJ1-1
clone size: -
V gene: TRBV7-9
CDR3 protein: ASSLNRGYPEAF

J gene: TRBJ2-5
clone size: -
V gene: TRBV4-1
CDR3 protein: ASSQVKTTGSQETQY

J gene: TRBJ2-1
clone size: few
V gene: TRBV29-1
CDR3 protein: SVEVRDNEQF

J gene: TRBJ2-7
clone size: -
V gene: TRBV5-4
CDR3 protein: ASSLGQGNYEQY

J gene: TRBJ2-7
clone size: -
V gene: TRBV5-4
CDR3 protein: ASSFATGGTYEQY

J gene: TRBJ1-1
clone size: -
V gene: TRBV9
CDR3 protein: ASSGSNTEAF

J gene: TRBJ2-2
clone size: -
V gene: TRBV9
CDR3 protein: ASTFRDRGTGELF

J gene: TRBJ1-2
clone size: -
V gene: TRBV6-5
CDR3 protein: ASSYSTGVDYGYT

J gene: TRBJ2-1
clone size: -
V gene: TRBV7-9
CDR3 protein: ASSPWGREQF

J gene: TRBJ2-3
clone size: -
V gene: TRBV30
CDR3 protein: AWSEDESPDTQY

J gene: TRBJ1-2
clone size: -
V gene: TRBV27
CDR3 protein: ASSLKGYT

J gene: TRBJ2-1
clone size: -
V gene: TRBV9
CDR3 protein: ASSGWTSGYNEQF

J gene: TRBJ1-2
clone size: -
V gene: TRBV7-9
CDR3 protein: ASSPPGGARGYT

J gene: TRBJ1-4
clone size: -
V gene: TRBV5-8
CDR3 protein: ASSQGATTTGSNEKLF

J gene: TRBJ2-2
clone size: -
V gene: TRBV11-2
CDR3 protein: ASSPSGDRASVSTGELF

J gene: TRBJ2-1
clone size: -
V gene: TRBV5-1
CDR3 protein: ASSGRTSLIDEQF

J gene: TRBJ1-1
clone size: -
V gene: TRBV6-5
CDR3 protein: ASRPGGSLNTEAF

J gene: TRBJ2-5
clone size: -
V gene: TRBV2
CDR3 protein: ASSEMWRERGETQY